Listed here are 17 T cell receptor beta chains from one sample, sequenced in a study of response to subunit inactivated influenza vaccine. TCRdb re-called the RT-PCR reads through MiXCR, storing one row per CDR3 protein. In the table there are some 180,000 distinct CDR3 sequences, about 9% of which are singletons. This material consisted of non-naive T cells sorted from PBMCs, taken on the day of vaccination. Receptors originate from a man aged 50-60 years who received an inactivated influenza vaccine.

V is TRBV10-2 and J is TRBJ2-5; 10 nucleotides agree with TRBD2. V was pared by 4 bases and J by 5 bases, with 10 bases of the junction left unmatched. Germline loops: CDR1 WSHSY, CDR2 SAAADI. The CDR3 is made up of 16 amino acids. CDR3 DNA: TGCGCCAGCAGTGCCCAGCGAGCGGGGGGGCGGGAGACCCAGTACTTC. This sequence encodes CASSAQRAGGRETQYF.

At least ten counts were recorded for this clonotype. The chain combines TRBV20-1 with TRBJ1-5; the match to TRBD1 covers 12 bases. V was clipped by 3 bases and J by 2 bases; unmatched bases: 8. CDR1 and CDR2 from the germline V gene are DFQATT and SNEGSKA (reference sequence). The CDR3 is 17 amino acids. As DNA, the CDR3 is TGCAGTGCTAGCCCCGGGACAGGGGGCAGGGGCAATCAGCCCCAGCATTTT. Translating it yields CSASPGTGGRGNQPQHF.

This clonotype was counted between two and nine times. The rearrangement joins TRBV4-3 to TRBJ2-7; 7 bases are a match to TRBD1. The CDR3 covers 16 residues. CDR1 and CDR2 from the germline V gene are LGHNA and YSLEER. J gave up 4 bases and V 0 bases, and 9 bases lay outside the gene matches. The CDR3 loop reads CASSQEMGTADYEQYF. The CDR3 nucleotides are TGCGCCAGCAGCCAAGAGATGGGGACAGCAGATTACGAGCAGTACTTC.

A few counts support this clonotype. The chain uses TRBV15 and TRBJ2-7; 7 bases fit TRBD2. The CDR3 is made up of 13 amino acids. Trimming at V came to 1 base and at J to 3 bases, leaving 0 bases not matched to a gene. Germline CDR1 and CDR2: LNHNV and YYDKDF (reference sequence). CDR3 sequence (DNA): TGTGCCACCAGCAGAGGGACTAGCTACGAGCAGTACTTC. This encodes CATSRGTSYEQYF.

This clonotype was recorded at least ten times. The chain has TRBV29-1 and TRBJ2-7, with D perhaps matching TRBD2 (6 bases). Trimming removed 5 bases at V and 4 bases at J, with 15 bases between. The germline V gene encodes CDR1 SQVTM and CDR2 ANQGSEA. The CDR3 has 13 amino acids. This CDR3 is CSVIYRGIYEQYF. The CDR3 nucleotides read TGCAGCGTTATCTATCGGGGGATTTACGAGCAGTACTTC.

The chain links TRBV20-1 to TRBJ2-1, with TRBD2 matching over 14 bases. V shed 5 bases and J 2 bases; nucleotides not matched to a gene: 8. The V gene's germline CDR1 is DFQATT and CDR2 SNEGSKA (reference sequence). The CDR3 extends over 17 amino acids. DNA of the CDR3: TGCAGTGCTTCCGGACTAGCGGGAGGTCTGGCCTACAATGAGCAGTTCTTC. Residues: CSASGLAGGLAYNEQFF.

This clonotype was counted ten times or more. This chain links TRBV12-3 or TRBV12-4 with TRBJ2-7; D is perhaps TRBD1 or TRBD2 (5 bases each). V was shortened by 3 bases and J by 6 bases, with 15 bases between the two germline ends. The CDR3 is 14 amino acids. As DNA, the CDR3 is TGTGCCAGCAGTTTTGCAGGGAGAGAGGGCGAGCAGTACTTC. This gives the protein CASSFAGREGEQYF.

The V gene is TRBV6-1, the J gene TRBJ1-4, with D possibly TRBD1 on 6 matching bases. Germline V lookup: CDR1 MNHNS, CDR2 SASEGT. Trimming shortened V by 6 bases and J by 8 bases, and 19 bases separated the two germline ends. The CDR3 runs to 15 residues. The CDR3 DNA reads TGTGCCAGCAGGGCGGGGGGGCGGAGGGTAGAAAAACTGTTTTTT. This translates into CASRAGGRRVEKLFF.

This clonotype appeared many times. The CDR3 is CASSLAGSGTEAFF. In DNA form, the CDR3 reads TGCGCCAGCAGCTTGGCGGGCTCCGGCACTGAAGCTTTCTTT. The rearrangement links TRBV5-1 to TRBJ1-1, with D hard to call. The CDR3 covers 14 residues. Germline values: CDR1 SGHRS, CDR2 YFSETQ. Trimming left V 0 bases short and J 4 bases short, with 10 bases between.

The rearrangement joins TRBV24-1 to TRBJ2-2; D remains ambiguous. The CDR3 spans 15 residues. V was trimmed by 5 bases and J by 1 base, leaving 10 bases between them. Germline loops: CDR1 KGHDR, CDR2 SFDVKD. The CDR3: CATSGSMGNTGELFF. DNA of the CDR3: TGTGCCACCAGTGGATCCATGGGGAACACCGGGGAGCTGTTTTTT.

This clonotype has a handful of counts. The V gene is TRBV20-1, the J gene TRBJ2-2; tentative D call: TRBD2 (5 bases). Germline V CDR1 and CDR2: DFQATT, SNEGSKA (reference sequence). The germline V and J ends were trimmed by 3 bases and 0 bases, with 8 bases remaining between them. The CDR3 has 14 residues. The CDR3 nucleotides are TGCAGTGCTAGCGGGGTTACGAACACCGGGGAGCTGTTTTTT. This gives the protein CSASGVTNTGELFF.

This clonotype was recorded many times. The V and J genes are TRBV24-1 and TRBJ2-7; 14 nucleotides match TRBD2. The CDR3 has 14 amino acids. V gave up 7 bases and J gave up 5 bases; unmatched junction bases: 3. CDR1 is KGHDR and CDR2 is SFDVKD in the germline V gene. The CDR3: CATRGLAGVHEQYF. CDR3 DNA sequence: TGTGCCACCAGGGGACTAGCGGGAGTGCACGAGCAGTACTTC.

This clonotype came up a few times. This chain joins TRBV21-1 and TRBJ1-5; the table's D call of TRBD1 was not tested on the DNA. TRBV21-1 is deemed a pseudogene. The CDR3 totals 18 residues. CDR3 sequence (DNA): TGTGCCACCGCGGCGTGGGACAGGGGGGACCATAGCAATCAGCCCCAGCATTTT. Translating it yields CATAAWDRGDHSNQPQHF.

The chain carries TRBV20-1 and TRBJ1-2; 7 nucleotides agree with TRBD1. CDR1 DFQATT and CDR2 SNEGSKA come from the germline V gene (reference sequence). CDR3 length: 18 residues. The J segment lost 2 bases and the V segment lost 0 bases, leaving 15 bases of the junction unmatched. In nucleotides, the CDR3 is TGCAGTGCTAGAGATCAGGCAGGGGGAGACGGCAGAAACTATGGCTACACCTTC. Translating gives CSARDQAGGDGRNYGYTF.

This clonotype has only a few counts. V gene TRBV7-2 combines with J gene TRBJ1-1, with a weak D call TRBD1 (5 bases). V was shortened by 6 bases and J by 0 bases, with 17 bases between the two germline ends. Germline CDR1 reads SGHTA; CDR2 reads FQGNSA. The CDR3 consists of 16 residues. The CDR3 loop is CASSEERGNLNTEAFF. The CDR3 DNA sequence: TGTGCCAGCAGTGAAGAACGGGGCAACTTGAACACTGAAGCTTTCTTT. The full variable domain, in which reference TRBV7-2 and TRBJ1-1 provide the parts outside the CDR3, is GAGVSQSPSNKVTEKGKDVELRCDPISGHTALYWYRQSLGQGLEFLIYFQGNSAPDKSGLPSDRFSAERTGGSVSTLTIQRTQQEDSAVYLCASSEERGNLNTEAFFGQGTRLTVV.

The chain carries TRBV10-2 and TRBJ2-2, with 9 bases identical to TRBD2. Germline V lookup: CDR1 WSHSY, CDR2 SAAADI. The CDR3 runs 17 residues. With V trimmed by 6 bases and J by 2 bases, 10 bases remained unmatched. Here the CDR3 DNA reads TGCGCCAGCAGGGGGGGAAGCGGGGGGTTCAACACCGGGGAGCTGTTTTTT. This encodes CASRGGSGGFNTGELFF.

This clonotype occurred many times. CDR3 in DNA: TGTGCCAGCAGTTACGACTGGTCAAATTCACCCCTCCACTTT. Amino acids: CASSYDWSNSPLHF. The chain recombines TRBV6-5 with TRBJ1-6, with no clear D. V lost 2 bases and J lost 7, with 9 bases in between. This CDR3 has 14 amino acids. Germline V gene data show CDR1 as MNHEY and CDR2 as SVGAGI.